This paragraph covers one TCR beta chain sequence. The CDR3 has 13 amino acids. Trimming pared 6 bases from V and 7 bases from J, leaving 15 bases between. In germline, CDR1 is SGHTA, CDR2 FQGTGA. One entry per CDR3 protein results from TCRdb running MiXCR on the RT-PCR reads. The sample lists fewer than 250,000 distinct CDR3 sequences, roughly 15% occurring once. This record belongs to a study of patients and donors after allogeneic stem cell transplantation. This clonotype originated in a human donor who was either an allogeneic HSCT recipient or a stem cell or donor lymphocyte infusion donor (not recorded which). It is not recorded whose cells these are; they may come from a transplant donor. The chain uses TRBV7-3 and TRBJ1-2; D is unresolved. The sample comprised blood, either unsorted or a sorted T cell fraction (not recorded which). CDR3 in amino acids: CASSPHPFSGYTF. As DNA, the CDR3 is TGTGCCAGCAGTCCTCACCCTTTTAGTGGCTACACCTTC.